A selection of T cell receptor beta chains follows, all from one sample in a study of shared clonotypes between healthy human individuals. Clones were sequenced by immunoSEQ multiplex PCR, and TCRdb holds only the in-frame ones, with some missing. The sample lists about 1.5 million clones; approximately 96% were seen once. Material for sequencing was naive CD4+ T cells sorted from blood. Receptor source: a young man in good health. CDR3s include the opening cysteine and the closing phenylalanine or tryptophan. A D gene is named only where the DNA matches it firmly. Clone size is shown for a subset of rows, as once, few, many or a class of expanded clone.

clone_size j_call cdr3_length v_call d_call cdr3_aa cdr3_nt
NA TRBJ2-6 15 TRBV7-2 NA CASSLTTAGANVLTF TGTGCCAGCAGCTTAACTACAGCTGGGGCCAACGTCCTGACTTTC
NA TRBJ2-7 14 TRBV28 TRBD2 CATLAGGTSYEQYF TGTGCCACACTAGCGGGAGGTACCTCCTACGAGCAGTACTTC
NA TRBJ1-1 13 TRBV7-2 NA CASSSVAGTEAFF TGTGCCAGCAGCTCAGTGGCGGGCACTGAAGCTTTCTTT
NA TRBJ2-1 15 TRBV5-1 NA CASTLTVVGIHEQFF TGCGCCAGCACCCTCACGGTAGTCGGAATCCATGAGCAGTTCTTC
NA TRBJ2-1 15 TRBV10-3 NA CAISESGSTYNEQFF TGTGCCATCAGTGAGTCTGGTAGCACCTACAATGAGCAGTTCTTC
NA TRBJ2-1 14 TRBV5-1 NA CASSLDLEGNEQFF TGCGCCAGCAGCTTGGATCTTGAGGGAAATGAGCAGTTCTTC
NA TRBJ2-1 13 TRBV18 NA CASSPTGYNEQFF TGTGCCAGCTCACCGACAGGTTACAATGAGCAGTTCTTC
NA TRBJ2-7 14 TRBV2 NA CASSEAGISYEQYF TGTGCCAGCAGTGAGGCAGGGATCTCCTACGAGCAGTACTTC
NA TRBJ2-2 13 TRBV9 NA CASTGIGTGELFF TGTGCCAGCACAGGGATAGGCACCGGGGAGCTGTTTTTT
NA TRBJ1-5 14 TRBV19 TRBD1 CATSFETGNQPQHF TGTGCCACCTCTTTTGAGACAGGGAATCAGCCCCAGCATTTT
NA TRBJ2-5 13 TRBV27 NA CASPEGLRETQYF TGTGCCAGCCCTGAGGGACTCCGGGAGACCCAGTACTTC
NA TRBJ2-1 15 TRBV11-2 TRBD2 CASSYTSGRSNEQFF TGTGCCAGCAGTTATACTAGCGGGAGGAGCAATGAGCAGTTCTTC
NA TRBJ1-2 13 TRBV4-3 TRBD1 CASSQGGGRSYTF TGCGCCAGCAGCCAAGGAGGGGGCAGGAGCTACACCTTC
once TRBJ2-1 16 TRBV7-6 NA CASSLNEGQGYNEQFF TGTGCCAGCAGCTTAAATGAGGGTCAGGGCTACAATGAGCAGTTCTTC
NA TRBJ1-2 13 TRBV5-1 NA CASSPRLSYGYTF TGCGCCAGCAGCCCCCGACTGTCCTATGGCTACACCTTC
NA TRBJ1-2 15 TRBV7-2 TRBD1 CASSSRGQGAAGYTF TGTGCCAGCAGCTCCAGAGGACAGGGGGCGGCCGGCTACACCTTC
NA TRBJ2-1 12 TRBV5-6 NA CASSLADNEQFF TGTGCCAGCAGCTTAGCGGACAATGAGCAGTTCTTC
NA TRBJ1-2 14 TRBV14 NA CASSPHGLNYGYTF TGTGCCAGCAGCCCCCACGGGCTTAACTATGGCTACACCTTC
NA TRBJ2-3 17 TRBV7-2 TRBD2 CASTLVGAGGLKDTQYF TGTGCCAGCACCCTCGTTGGTGCGGGAGGTTTGAAAGATACGCAGTATTTT
NA TRBJ2-2 17 TRBV10-3 TRBD2 CAISLARLAGGPGELFF TGTGCCATCAGTCTAGCAAGACTAGCGGGAGGTCCCGGGGAGCTGTTTTTT
NA TRBJ2-7 14 TRBV5-1 NA CASSLSAGTYEQYF TGCGCCAGCAGCTTATCAGCAGGTACCTACGAGCAGTACTTC
NA TRBJ2-7 9 TRBV6-4 NA CARRNEQYF TGTGCCCGGAGGAACGAGCAGTACTTC
NA TRBJ1-1 13 TRBV7-8 TRBD1 CASSADRAGMTFF TGTGCCAGCAGCGCCGACAGGGCAGGAATGACTTTCTTT
NA TRBJ2-3 12 TRBV29-1 NA CSVGVGPDTQYF TGCAGCGTTGGGGTAGGGCCGGATACGCAGTATTTT
NA TRBJ2-7 16 TRBV15 NA CATSSGTTLRGYEQYF TGTGCCACCAGCTCCGGGACCACACTTAGAGGCTACGAGCAGTACTTC
NA TRBJ2-1 14 TRBV5-1 NA CASDDVSRGNEQFF TGCGCCAGCGATGATGTTAGTAGGGGCAATGAGCAGTTCTTC
NA TRBJ1-4 15 TRBV2 TRBD1 CASSEFTGVREKLFF TGTGCCAGCAGTGAATTTACAGGGGTTAGGGAAAAACTGTTTTTT
NA TRBJ1-4 16 TRBV18 NA CASSSSTRPRNEKLFF TGTGCCAGCTCATCCTCAACGAGACCCCGGAATGAAAAACTGTTTTTT
NA TRBJ2-7 16 TRBV2 TRBD1 CASREDRGIPLYEQYF TGTGCCAGCAGAGAGGACAGGGGAATCCCCCTCTACGAGCAGTACTTC
NA TRBJ2-7 13 TRBV11-2 NA CASSLDPGDEQYF TGTGCCAGCAGCTTAGATCCAGGGGACGAGCAGTACTTC
NA TRBJ2-3 15 TRBV7-6 NA CASSLIGGSTDTQYF TGTGCCAGCAGCTTAATTGGCGGAAGCACAGATACGCAGTATTTT
NA TRBJ1-1 15 TRBV27 NA CASSLSSWGGTEAFF TGTGCCAGCAGTTTATCGTCCTGGGGTGGCACTGAAGCTTTCTTT
NA TRBJ2-7 12 TRBV11-2 NA CASSPPIYEQYF TGTGCCAGCAGCCCCCCAATTTACGAGCAGTACTTC
NA TRBJ1-1 16 TRBV5-1 NA CASSLTKVKMNTEAFF TGCGCCAGCAGCTTGACCAAAGTTAAGATGAACACTGAAGCTTTCTTT
NA TRBJ2-2 16 TRBV29-1 TRBD2 CSATSGSGPNTGELFF TGCAGCGCTACTAGCGGGAGTGGCCCGAACACCGGGGAGCTGTTTTTT
NA TRBJ2-5 15 TRBV19 TRBD2 CASSTSSGRWETQYF TGTGCCAGTAGTACATCTAGCGGGAGGTGGGAGACCCAGTACTTC
NA TRBJ2-1 15 TRBV2 TRBD2 CASSPLAGGNNEQFF TGTGCCAGCAGTCCTCTAGCGGGAGGGAACAATGAGCAGTTCTTC
NA TRBJ2-1 17 TRBV19 NA CASSMYMASSSYNEQFF TGTGCCAGTAGTATGTATATGGCTTCCAGCTCCTACAATGAGCAGTTCTTC
NA TRBJ2-7 15 TRBV7-8 NA CASSPQLVSSYEQYF TGTGCCAGCAGCCCCCAACTAGTCTCCTCCTACGAGCAGTACTTC
NA TRBJ2-1 19 TRBV28 TRBD2 CASSPQTSGRYPTYNEQFF TGTGCCAGCAGTCCACAGACTAGCGGGAGATATCCTACCTACAATGAGCAGTTCTTC
NA TRBJ1-1 13 TRBV6-5 NA CASQTELNTEAFF TGTGCCAGCCAGACAGAACTGAACACTGAAGCTTTCTTT
NA TRBJ1-2 12 TRBV11-3 NA CASSLSGSGYTF TGTGCCAGCAGCTTAAGTGGTTCTGGCTACACCTTC
NA TRBJ2-3 15 TRBV4-3 TRBD1 CASSPGQGGTDTQYF TGCGCCAGCAGCCCGGGACAGGGAGGCACAGATACGCAGTATTTT
NA TRBJ2-2 15 TRBV7-2 NA CASSGGTYITGELFF TGTGCCAGCAGCGGCGGGACTTATATAACCGGGGAGCTGTTTTTT
NA TRBJ2-1 13 TRBV5-1 NA CASSLGGLNEQFF TGCGCCAGCAGCTTGGGGGGGCTGAATGAGCAGTTCTTC
NA TRBJ2-1 15 TRBV7-2 TRBD1 CASSYGTGPYNEQFF TGTGCCAGCAGCTACGGGACAGGACCCTACAATGAGCAGTTCTTC
NA TRBJ1-3 16 TRBV7-2 NA CASSPGTSNSGNTIYF TGTGCCAGCAGCCCCGGGACAAGCAACTCTGGAAACACCATATATTTT
NA TRBJ2-7 13 TRBV7-2 NA CASSLVGGYEQYF TGTGCCAGCAGCTTAGTCGGTGGCTACGAGCAGTACTTC
NA TRBJ2-7 16 TRBV7-8 TRBD2 CASSLARLAGGYEQYF TGTGCCAGCAGCTTAGCGAGGCTAGCGGGAGGTTACGAGCAGTACTTC
NA TRBJ2-5 13 TRBV6-1 NA CASSIRGQETQYF TGTGCCAGCAGTATCAGGGGACAAGAGACCCAGTACTTC
NA TRBJ2-1 15 TRBV7-3 NA CASSASGTPYNEQFF TGTGCCAGCAGCGCCTCCGGGACACCCTACAATGAGCAGTTCTTC